Below, 12 T cell receptor beta chains from the same sample are listed, as sequenced in a study of post-analysis software for immune sequencing data (dated by TCRdb to between 2015 and 2017). Library preparation employed PCR. The instrument given in TCRdb is Illumina HiSeq 2500. To reduce PCR and sequencing biases, unique molecular identifiers were incorporated into the TCR beta cDNA libraries. TCRdb passed the public sequencing reads through fastp at Q25 and MiXCR, retaining productive beta sequences. Each CDR3 protein appears once, grouped with its most common genes and DNA. The sample includes 550,000 to 700,000 distinct CDR3 sequences, with 44% observed a single time. Under 2% of the sample rests with the top ten. General findings and caveats noted by the study authors: Patients showed significantly higher frequencies than controls for several TRBV segments, among them TRBV5-6, TRBV5-1 and TRBV20-1.

Antigens of these TCRs are unknown. Source material: blood. These receptors all stem from a girl between 5 and 17 years old with multiple sclerosis.

This sequence joins TRBV27 and TRBJ1-2; 10 nucleotides align to TRBD1. Germline V gene sequence: CDR1 MNHEY, CDR2 SMNVEV (reference sequence). This CDR3 is built from 15 residues. Germline trimming cut 3 bases from V and 2 bases from J; bases unmatched to any gene: 3. Here the CDR3 DNA reads TGTGCCAGCAGTTTTTCGGACAGGGGGAACTATGGCTACACCTTC. Its translation: CASSFSDRGNYGYTF.

Ten or more counts support this clonotype. The rearrangement links TRBV3-1 to TRBJ2-7; 7 bases line up with TRBD1. J was trimmed by 3 bases and V by 4 bases; bases with no gene match: 6. This CDR3 has 14 amino acids. Germline V gives CDR1 LGHDT, CDR2 YNNKEL (reference sequence). The CDR3 DNA sequence: TGTGCCAGCAGCCCCGGGACAGCGGTCTACGAGCAGTACTTC. This translates into CASSPGTAVYEQYF.

The chain joins TRBV20-1 to TRBJ2-3, with 8 bases matching TRBD2. The junction had 11 bases not matched to a gene; V was cut back by 6 bases and J by 6 bases. The CDR3 has 14 amino acids. The V gene's germline CDR1 is DFQATT and CDR2 SNEGSKA (reference sequence). The CDR3 spells CSALDAGGPDTQYF. CDR3 nucleotide sequence: TGCAGTGCCCTGGACGCGGGGGGACCCGATACGCAGTATTTT.

V gene TRBV7-2 combines with J gene TRBJ1-5; D not certain. Per the germline V gene, CDR1 is SGHTA and CDR2 is FQGNSA. The length of the CDR3 is 13 residues. The ends were cut back, 8 bases at V and 1 base at J, with 9 bases in the middle. Here the CDR3 reads CASGFMSNQPQHF. In nucleotides, the CDR3 is TGTGCCAGCGGATTTATGAGCAATCAGCCCCAGCATTTT.

This chain joins TRBV5-5 and TRBJ2-7; the match to TRBD1 covers 8 bases. The CDR3 consists of 13 residues. Germline-derived CDR1 and CDR2 are SGHKS and YYEKEE (reference sequence). J lost 12 bases, V lost 4 bases, and 12 bases had no gene match. The chain's CDR3 is CASSPNLGQGGYF. CDR3 bases: TGTGCCAGCAGCCCTAACCTCGGACAGGGAGGGTACTTC.

The chain has TRBV9 and TRBJ1-2; no definite D call. V was pared by 3 bases and J by 8 bases, with 14 bases between. CDR3 length equals 13 residues. Germline V gene lookup returns CDR1 SGDLS and CDR2 YYNGEE. DNA for the CDR3: TGTGCCAGCAGCGAGGACCTCATGAGGGGCTACACCTTC. This sequence encodes CASSEDLMRGYTF.

The rearrangement uses TRBV20-1 and TRBJ1-2; no clear D gene. The V gene's germline CDR1 is DFQATT and CDR2 SNEGSKA (reference sequence). The V and J ends lost 7 bases and 3 bases respectively, with 15 bases between them. The CDR3 loop spans 13 amino acids. CDR3 region: CSVARRRDYGYTF. Here the CDR3 DNA reads TGCAGTGTCGCTAGGAGGAGGGACTATGGCTACACCTTC.

For this clonotype: At one end, the junction sequence differs from germline, possibly due to a read error. This chain joins TRBV11-2 and TRBJ2-7; TRBD2 matches 9 bases. The CDR3 loop spans 18 amino acids. Germline-derived CDR1 and CDR2 are SGHAT and FQNNGV. DNA for the CDR3: TGTGCCAGCAACTTACGCCGACTCGCGGGAGGGCCCTACAATGAGCAGTACTTC. Protein sequence: CASNLRRLAGGPYNEQYF.

The chain carries TRBV7-9 and TRBJ2-3; 8 bases match TRBD1. The CDR3 consists of 16 residues. V dropped 4 bases and J dropped 3; count of bases not matched to a gene: 9. Germline V CDR1 and CDR2: SEHNR, FQNEAQ (reference sequence). CDR3 bases: TGTGCCAGCAGCTCCAGGACAGGGAGGCCGACAGATACGCAGTATTTT. It translates to CASSSRTGRPTDTQYF.

A note on this clonotype: The junction departs from the called germline gene at one end, perhaps through a read error. As DNA, the CDR3 is TGTGCCGGCAGTGCGGACAGCTTCTATGGCTACACCTTC. This gives the protein CAGSADSFYGYTF. This chain joins TRBV6-1 and TRBJ1-2, with D perhaps matching TRBD1 (6 bases). In germline, CDR1 is MNHNS, CDR2 SASEGT. This CDR3 contains 13 residues.

This clonotype has more than one count but fewer than ten. The V gene is TRBV5-5, the J gene TRBJ2-1; unclear D gene. V lost 4 bases and J 5 bases, leaving 16 bases between the germline ends. The germline CDR1 and CDR2 sequences are SGHKS and YYEKEE (reference sequence). The CDR3 extends over 15 amino acids. CDR3 region: CASSLNGLDHNEQFF. The CDR3, as DNA: TGTGCCAGCAGCCTTAATGGGCTAGACCACAATGAGCAGTTCTTC.

The V gene is TRBV9, the J gene TRBJ2-7; D is unclear. CDR3 length equals 16 residues. The V gene's germline CDR1 is SGDLS and CDR2 YYNGEE. Between the trimmed V and J ends, which lost 0 bases and 0 bases, there was a span of 13 bases. The DNA for the CDR3 is TGTGCCAGCAGCGTAGATCTTCGGACGGACTCCTACGAGCAGTACTTC. It translates to CASSVDLRTDSYEQYF. The variable domain in full, completed from reference TRBV9 and TRBJ2-7, reads DSGVTQTPKHLITATGQRVTLRCSPRSGDLSVYWYQQSLDQGLQFLIQYYNGEERAKGNILERFSAQQFPDLHSELNLSSLELGDSALYFCASSVDLRTDSYEQYFGPGTRLTVT.